The source of this T cell receptor (beta chain) is a study of PD-L1 blockade in urothelial cancer. Study-wide context: The patients' atezolizumab therapy, 1,200 mg intravenously every 3 weeks, started in the mid-2010s. A median of roughly 130,000 T cells was found in the blood samples.

As for this clone: Its cognate antigen is unknown.

Here immunoSEQ multiplex PCR was the method, and the copy in TCRdb shows in-frame clones only, minus some. The repertoire holds about 30,000 clones, around three quarters seen once, with approximately 3.5% in the top ten. Time point: peripheral blood 6 weeks after treatment start. Each patient contributed between 1 and 8 total time points of blood mononuclear cells, pretreatment and during treatment. Findings of the study overall: In blood sampled pretreatment, TCR clonality below the median predicted better survival.

This CDR3 spans 13 amino acids. Trimming stripped 2 bases from V and 9 bases from J, with 13 bases between. CDR1 and CDR2 from the germline V gene are MNHEY and SMNVEV (reference sequence). The sequence came from a man aged 65-85 years with urothelial cancer. V gene TRBV27 combines with J gene TRBJ1-1; possible D gene TRBD1, 6 bases. The source material was PBMCs, sampled around atezolizumab (anti-PD-L1) treatment. The CDR3 sequence: CASSLRGWAKAFF. CDR3 nucleotide sequence: TGTGCCAGCAGTTTAAGGGGGTGGGCAAAAGCTTTCTTT.